A selection of T cell receptor beta chains follows, all from one sample in a study of tumor and adjacent non-tumor tissue in lung cancer. TCRdb re-called the multiplex PCR reads through MiXCR, storing one row per CDR3 protein. The repertoire holds 68,000 or so distinct CDR3 sequences, with 55% to 75% as singletons. Material: lung tumor tissue. The receptors originated from a man in his forties or fifties with non-small cell lung cancer. Each CDR3 is given without its conserved first and last residue. A D gene is named only where the DNA matches it firmly.

d_call v_call cdr3_aa
TRBD1 TRBV29-1 SVFSRQGGFYGYT
- TRBV10-2 ATELGAGSSYEQY
TRBD1 TRBV7-8 ASSRGQGAYGYT
TRBD1 TRBV5-1 ASSLADRADMQY
- TRBV6-1 ASSGDYYEQY
- TRBV28 ASSPGHNLREQY
- TRBV24-1 ATSETRDQTGELF
- TRBV9 ASSAESGEGETQY
- TRBV20-1 RGLVGETRY
- TRBV5-1 ASSLAAASYNEQF
TRBD2 TRBV29-1 SVESSSGSSYNEQF
- TRBV11-3 ASSLEGQSRNEQI
- TRBV29-1 SVETLRGGGRRNTQY
- TRBV7-9 ANSLRSSGANVLT
TRBD1 TRBV5-8 ASSSQGADNSPLH
- TRBV11-2 DSSYDLGTQY
TRBD2 TRBV5-1 ASSLRLAGGLSSYNEQF
- TRBV14 ASRQRSEGPYEQY
- TRBV11-2 AYSSTWGVAETRY
- TRBV11-2 ASSSAQGRAPWEKY
- TRBV29-1 SVEDGRDYGYT
- TRBV5-1 ASRGEDTDTQY